These 16 T cell receptor beta chains originate from one sample sequenced in a study of response to subunit inactivated influenza vaccine. TCRdb itself ran the RT-PCR reads through MiXCR, one entry per CDR3 protein. The sample has under 800,000 distinct CDR3 sequences, more than 11% seen once. The input for sequencing was PBMCs from blood, taken around 14 days before vaccination. These receptors originate from a man aged 50 or older who received an inactivated influenza vaccine.

The genes are TRBV6-5 and TRBJ2-7, with 9 bases fitting TRBD1. J was trimmed by 7 bases and V by 10 bases; bases with no gene match: 8. CDR3 length: 12 residues. The germline CDR1 and CDR2 sequences are MNHEY and SVGAGI. The CDR3 sequence is CAIWDRAGEQYF. The CDR3 nucleotides are TGTGCCATATGGGACAGGGCGGGTGAGCAGTACTTC.

DNA of the CDR3: TGTGCCAGCAGTCCCACAGGGGTCACTGAAGCTTTCTTT. Translating gives CASSPTGVTEAFF. The chain couples TRBV6-2 or TRBV6-3 to TRBJ1-1, with TRBD1 matching over 7 bases. CDR1 and CDR2 from the germline V gene are MNHEY and SVGEGT. This CDR3 is 13 amino acids long. The V gene end was trimmed by 5 bases and the J gene end by 4 bases; junction bases not matched to a gene: 4.

This clonotype has at least ten counts. The J gene is TRBJ1-1, the V gene TRBV4-2; D is uncertain. Between the trimmed V and J ends, which lost 0 bases and 5 bases, there was a span of 13 bases. In germline, CDR1 is LGHNA, CDR2 YNFKEQ. The CDR3 extends over 15 amino acids. The CDR3 DNA sequence: TGTGCCAGCAGCCAAGACGTTGATGGGGTGACTGAAGCTTTCTTT. Amino acids: CASSQDVDGVTEAFF.

There are many counts of this clonotype. This rearrangement joins TRBV6-6 to TRBJ2-3, with TRBD1 as a possible D gene (5 bases). The CDR3 sequence is 13 residues long. The germline V gene encodes CDR1 MNHNY and CDR2 SVGAGI (reference sequence). V was trimmed by 5 bases and J by 5 bases, leaving 11 bases between them. In nucleotides, the CDR3 is TGTGCCAGCAGTCCCGGACATCGAGATACGCAGTATTTT. Translated: CASSPGHRDTQYF.

This chain uses TRBV20-1 with TRBJ1-2, with D maybe TRBD1 (6 bases). CDR1 and CDR2 (germline): DFQATT, SNEGSKA (reference sequence). The CDR3 covers 14 residues. The V gene lost 6 bases and the J gene lost 4 bases, with 18 bases spanning the gap. The CDR3 region is CSALGPDSFYGYTF. The DNA for the CDR3 is TGCAGTGCCCTCGGCCCGGACAGCTTCTATGGCTACACCTTC.

Ten or more counts support this clonotype. The gene calls are TRBV5-1 and TRBJ2-7; a possible D gene is TRBD1 (6 bases). Trimming removed 3 bases at V and 5 bases at J, with 15 bases between. Germline V lookup: CDR1 SGHRS, CDR2 YFSETQ. The length of the CDR3 is 14 residues. The CDR3 protein is CASSSSTGTNEQYF. CDR3 nucleotide sequence: TGCGCCAGCAGCTCTTCTACCGGGACAAACGAGCAGTACTTC.

V is TRBV7-9 and J is TRBJ2-1, with 10 bases fitting TRBD2. The CDR3 extends over 16 amino acids. Germline V gene lookup returns CDR1 SEHNR and CDR2 FQNEAQ (reference sequence). Trimming removed 3 bases from V and 5 bases from J; junction bases left unmatched: 7. CDR3 protein: CASSFRSGGGNNEQFF. In nucleotides, the CDR3 is TGTGCCAGCAGCTTCCGGAGCGGGGGGGGAAACAATGAGCAGTTCTTC.

This clonotype was picked up a small number of times. The V call is TRBV20-1, the J call TRBJ2-5; TRBD2 matches at 9 bases. J lost 4 bases, V lost 3 bases, and 9 bases had no gene match. CDR3 size: 15 residues. CDR1 and CDR2 from the germline V gene are DFQATT and SNEGSKA (reference sequence). CDR3 sequence: CSARFGGRALETQYF. As DNA, the CDR3 is TGCAGTGCTAGGTTTGGCGGGAGGGCATTAGAGACCCAGTACTTC.

The chain has TRBV6-5 and TRBJ2-1, with D perhaps TRBD1 or TRBD2 (6 bases each). Between the trimmed V and J ends, which lost 2 bases and 8 bases, there was a span of 16 bases. This CDR3 is built from 15 residues. Per germline, CDR1 MNHEY and CDR2 SVGAGI. The CDR3 DNA is TGTGCCAGCAGTTACCTAGGGGGAGGCTATCATGAGCAGTTCTTC. This sequence encodes CASSYLGGGYHEQFF.

The chain carries TRBV5-1 and TRBJ2-7; 8 nucleotides match TRBD2. The CDR3 has 15 residues. Germline values: CDR1 SGHRS, CDR2 YFSETQ. V dropped 1 base and J dropped 2; count of bases not matched to a gene: 5. The CDR3: CASSLSGGQTYEQYF. CDR3 nucleotide sequence: TGCGCCAGCAGCTTGTCGGGGGGGCAGACCTACGAGCAGTACTTC.

The J gene is TRBJ1-5, the V gene TRBV6-2 or TRBV6-3; D uncertain. Germline V gene sequence: CDR1 MNHEY, CDR2 SVGEGT. V was trimmed by 0 bases and J by 3 bases, leaving 6 bases between them. This CDR3 is 14 amino acids long. DNA for the CDR3: TGTGCCAGCAGTTACTCAGATCCCAATCAGCCCCAGCATTTT. Its protein product is CASSYSDPNQPQHF.

The sample holds a few counts of this clonotype. This CDR3 is CSAAPRDEQFF. CDR3 DNA: TGCAGTGCTGCCCCACGGGATGAGCAGTTCTTC. The chain combines TRBV20-1 with TRBJ2-1, with no clear D. The CDR3 spans 11 residues. Germline V gene lookup returns CDR1 DFQATT and CDR2 SNEGSKA (reference sequence). The ends were cut back, 5 bases at V and 8 bases at J, with 10 bases in the middle.

This clonotype appeared a few times. The chain couples TRBV4-3 to TRBJ2-4; D uncertain. The CDR3 is 16 residues long. With 0 bases removed from V and 0 bases from J, the gap between germline ends came to 9 bases. Germline CDR1 reads LGHNA; CDR2 reads YSLEER. The CDR3 sequence: CASSQDRTIAKNIQYF. In DNA, the CDR3 is TGCGCCAGCAGCCAAGACAGGACCATAGCCAAAAACATTCAGTACTTC.

The table lists this clonotype with many counts. The chain employs TRBV24-1 and TRBJ2-2; D uncertain. This CDR3 has 13 residues. The germline V and J ends were trimmed by 9 bases and 0 bases, with 7 bases remaining between them. From germline, CDR1 is KGHDR and CDR2 SFDVKD. The CDR3 loop is CATDTPNTGELFF. CDR3 DNA: TGTGCCACCGACACCCCGAACACCGGGGAGCTGTTTTTT.

This clonotype was seen a handful of times. This chain uses TRBV4-3 with TRBJ2-7; TRBD1 agrees at 8 bases. There are 15 residues in the CDR3. Germline CDR1 is LGHNA and CDR2 is YSLEER. Trimming removed 4 bases from V and 7 bases from J; junction bases left unmatched: 12. The CDR3 DNA reads TGCGCCAGCAGCCCTACTTGGACAGGGAGACGGGAGCAGTACTTC. Encoded protein: CASSPTWTGRREQYF.

V usage is TRBV5-4 and J usage is TRBJ2-1; 8 bases line up with TRBD1. The J segment lost 16 bases and the V segment lost 3 bases, leaving 6 bases of the junction unmatched. CDR1 is SGHNT, CDR2 YYREEE, per germline (reference sequence). The CDR3 spans 11 residues. CDR3 amino acids: CASSWQGQAFF. The CDR3 bases are TGTGCCAGCAGCTGGCAGGGACAGGCCTTCTTC.